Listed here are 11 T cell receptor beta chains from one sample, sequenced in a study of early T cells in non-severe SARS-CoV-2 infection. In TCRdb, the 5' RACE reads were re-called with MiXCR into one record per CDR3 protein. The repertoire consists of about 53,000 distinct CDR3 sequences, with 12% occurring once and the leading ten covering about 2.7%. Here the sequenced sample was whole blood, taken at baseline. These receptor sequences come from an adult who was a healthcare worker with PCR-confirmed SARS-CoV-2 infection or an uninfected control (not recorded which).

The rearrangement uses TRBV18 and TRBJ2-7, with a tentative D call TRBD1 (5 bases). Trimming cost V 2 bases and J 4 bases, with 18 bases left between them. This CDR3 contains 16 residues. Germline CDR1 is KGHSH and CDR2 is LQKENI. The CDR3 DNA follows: TGTGCCAGCTCACCAGGGCCAGCAGGGCCTAGTTACGAGCAGTACTTC. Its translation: CASSPGPAGPSYEQYF. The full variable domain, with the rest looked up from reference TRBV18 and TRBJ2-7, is NAGVMQNPRHLVRRRGQEARLRCSPMKGHSHVYWYRQLPEEGLKFMVYLQKENIIDESGMPKERFSAEFPKEGPSILRIQQVVRGDSAAYFCASSPGPAGPSYEQYFGPGTRLTVT.

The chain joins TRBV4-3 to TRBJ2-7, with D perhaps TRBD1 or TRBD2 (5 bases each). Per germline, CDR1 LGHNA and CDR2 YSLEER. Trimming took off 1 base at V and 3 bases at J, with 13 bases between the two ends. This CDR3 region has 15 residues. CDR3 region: CASSQVSVGGYEQYF. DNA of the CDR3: TGCGCCAGCAGCCAAGTTTCCGTTGGGGGCTACGAGCAGTACTTC.

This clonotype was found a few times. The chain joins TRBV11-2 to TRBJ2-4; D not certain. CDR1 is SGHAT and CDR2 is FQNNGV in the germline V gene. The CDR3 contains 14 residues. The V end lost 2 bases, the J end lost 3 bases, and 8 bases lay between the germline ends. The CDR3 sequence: CASSLLAGKNIQYF. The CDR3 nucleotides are TGTGCCAGCAGCTTACTGGCAGGCAAAAACATTCAGTACTTC.

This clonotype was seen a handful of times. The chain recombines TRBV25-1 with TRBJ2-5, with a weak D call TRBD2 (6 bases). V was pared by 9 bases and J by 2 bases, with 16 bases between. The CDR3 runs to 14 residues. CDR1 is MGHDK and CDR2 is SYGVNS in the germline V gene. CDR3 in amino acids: CASTLLGGQETQYF. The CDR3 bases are TGTGCCAGTACCTTATTGGGGGGACAAGAGACCCAGTACTTC. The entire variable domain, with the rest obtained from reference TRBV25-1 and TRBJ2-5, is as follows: EADIYQTPRYLVIGTGKKITLECSQTMGHDKMYWYQQDPGMELHLIHYSYGVNSTEKGDLSSESTVSRIRTEHFPLTLESARPSHTSQYLCASTLLGGQETQYFGPGTRLLVL.

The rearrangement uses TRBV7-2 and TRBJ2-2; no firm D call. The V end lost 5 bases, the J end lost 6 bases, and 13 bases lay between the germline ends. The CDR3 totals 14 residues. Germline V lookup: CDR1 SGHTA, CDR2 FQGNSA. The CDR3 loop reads CASSRQPSAGELFF. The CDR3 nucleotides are TGTGCCAGCAGCCGACAACCATCCGCCGGGGAGCTGTTTTTT. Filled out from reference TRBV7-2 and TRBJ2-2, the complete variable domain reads GAGVSQSPSNKVTEKGKDVELRCDPISGHTALYWYRQSLGQGLEFLIYFQGNSAPDKSGLPSDRFSAERTGGSVSTLTIQRTQQEDSAVYLCASSRQPSAGELFFGEGSRLTVL.

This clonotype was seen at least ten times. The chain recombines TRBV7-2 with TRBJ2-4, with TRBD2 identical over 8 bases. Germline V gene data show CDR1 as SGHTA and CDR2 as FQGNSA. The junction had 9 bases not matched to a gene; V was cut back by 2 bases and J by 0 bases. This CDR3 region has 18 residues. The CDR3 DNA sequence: TGTGCCAGCAGCTTATCTGGGACTAGGCAACTAGCCAAAAACATTCAGTACTTC. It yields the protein CASSLSGTRQLAKNIQYF. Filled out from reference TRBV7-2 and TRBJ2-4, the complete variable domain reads GAGVSQSPSNKVTEKGKDVELRCDPISGHTALYWYRQSLGQGLEFLIYFQGNSAPDKSGLPSDRFSAERTGGSVSTLTIQRTQQEDSAVYLCASSLSGTRQLAKNIQYFGAGTRLSVL.

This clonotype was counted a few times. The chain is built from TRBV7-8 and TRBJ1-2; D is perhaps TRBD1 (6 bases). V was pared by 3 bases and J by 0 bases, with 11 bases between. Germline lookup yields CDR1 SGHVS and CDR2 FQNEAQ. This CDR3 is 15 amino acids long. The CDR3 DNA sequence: TGTGCCAGCAGCTTGGACAGCCAGCCTAACTATGGCTACACCTTC. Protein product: CASSLDSQPNYGYTF.

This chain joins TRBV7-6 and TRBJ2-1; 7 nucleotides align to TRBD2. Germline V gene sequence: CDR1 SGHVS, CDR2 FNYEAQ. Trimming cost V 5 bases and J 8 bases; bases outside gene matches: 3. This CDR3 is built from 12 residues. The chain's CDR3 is CASSGAGDEQFF. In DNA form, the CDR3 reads TGTGCCAGCAGCGGGGCGGGGGATGAGCAGTTCTTC.

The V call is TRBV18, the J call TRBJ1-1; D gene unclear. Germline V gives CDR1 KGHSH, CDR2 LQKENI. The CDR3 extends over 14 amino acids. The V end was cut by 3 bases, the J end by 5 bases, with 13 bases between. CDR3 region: CASSPTGPSTEAFF. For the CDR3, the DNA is TGTGCCAGCTCACCTACGGGCCCGAGTACTGAAGCTTTCTTT.

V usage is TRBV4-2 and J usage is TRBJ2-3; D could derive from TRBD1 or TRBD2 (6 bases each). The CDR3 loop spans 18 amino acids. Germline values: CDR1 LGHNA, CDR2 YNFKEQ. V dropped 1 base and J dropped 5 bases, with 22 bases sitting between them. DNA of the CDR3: TGTGCCAGCAGCCAAGTCCTAGGCGGAGGGGGTGGTGAAGATACGCAGTATTTT. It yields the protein CASSQVLGGGGGEDTQYF.

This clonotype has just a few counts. The CDR3 loop reads CASSPSWRSYNEQFF. Written as DNA, the CDR3 is TGTGCCAGCAGTCCGTCCTGGCGCTCCTACAATGAGCAGTTCTTC. The chain combines TRBV6-2 or TRBV6-3 with TRBJ2-1; D is undetermined. Trimming shortened V by 5 bases and J by 0 bases, and 11 bases separated the two germline ends. CDR3 length: 15 residues. The germline CDR1 and CDR2 sequences are MNHEY and SVGEGT.